Listed here are 29 T cell receptor beta chains from one sample, sequenced in a study of human T cells and chemical hapten exposure. TCRdb itself ran the RACE reads through MiXCR, one entry per CDR3 protein. The sample includes more than 110,000 distinct CDR3 sequences, approximately 12% of them seen just once. Time point denoted: patch test 2, 6 weeks after DPC sensitization. Sample treatment: therapeutic diphenylcyclopropenone sensitization with weekly scalp DPC. The material sequenced was whole blood, taken in connection with sensitization to the hapten diphenylcyclopropenone (DPC). These receptors were obtained from a woman aged 45-65 years with alopecia areata. Some clones in this sample may be carry-over from other donors' samples.

The genes are TRBV20-1 and TRBJ2-1, with 7 bases that match TRBD2. From germline, CDR1 is DFQATT and CDR2 SNEGSKA (reference sequence). The CDR3 length is 16 residues. The V gene end was trimmed by 5 bases and the J gene end by 4 bases; junction bases not matched to a gene: 14. The chain's CDR3 is CSAPSDGGRRYNEQFF. CDR3 bases: TGCAGTGCTCCTTCGGACGGCGGGAGACGATACAATGAGCAGTTCTTC.

This clonotype has just a few counts. This sequence joins TRBV4-3 and TRBJ1-5, with 7 nucleotides matching TRBD1. In germline, CDR1 is LGHNA, CDR2 YSLEER. The CDR3 runs to 14 residues. V gave up 2 bases and J gave up 8 bases; unmatched junction bases: 6. The DNA of the CDR3 is TGCGCCAGCAGCCAATCCGTCGGACAGGAGCCCCAGCATTTT. Protein: CASSQSVGQEPQHF.

A remark on this clonotype: A much more abundant neighbour one base away suggests this may be a read error. The V gene is TRBV5-4, the J gene TRBJ2-5, with D unresolved. Deletions cut 3 bases from V and 4 bases from J, with 19 bases between. The CDR3 consists of 16 residues. CDR1 and CDR2 (germline): SGHNT, YYREEE (reference sequence). DNA for the CDR3: TGTGCCAGCAGCTATCGGTCAGGTGGGATGGGAGAGACCCAGTACTTC. It specifies CASSYRSGGMGETQYF.

The sample holds many counts of this clonotype. The chain couples TRBV5-4 to TRBJ2-1, with 7 bases lining up with TRBD2. Trimming cost V 5 bases and J 4 bases; bases outside gene matches: 12. The CDR3 runs to 16 residues. Looked up from germline, CDR1 is SGHNT and CDR2 is YYREEE (reference sequence). The CDR3 here is CASSKIGLGQYNEQFF. The CDR3 coding sequence is TGTGCCAGCAGTAAAATAGGACTAGGCCAATACAATGAGCAGTTCTTC.

This clonotype was seen a handful of times. The V and J genes are TRBV10-3 and TRBJ2-1; D not certain. The CDR3 contains 16 residues. The ends were cut back, 5 bases at V and 7 bases at J, with 21 bases in the middle. Germline V lookup: CDR1 ENHRY, CDR2 SYGVKD. The CDR3, as DNA: TGTGCCATCAGTTCCACCAAGGGTGGTCTAGGAAATGAGCAGTTCTTC. Translating gives CAISSTKGGLGNEQFF.

This clonotype was seen more than once but under ten times. The chain recombines TRBV28 with TRBJ2-7; 7 nucleotides line up with TRBD1. With V trimmed by 7 bases and J by 2 bases, 8 bases remained unmatched. Germline CDR1 is MDHEN and CDR2 is SYDVKM. This CDR3 comprises 14 residues. CDR3: CASTPDRPTYEQYF. Written as DNA, the CDR3 is TGTGCCAGCACCCCGGACAGGCCTACCTACGAGCAGTACTTC.

This chain links TRBV29-1 with TRBJ1-1, with D possibly TRBD1 on 5 matching bases. V was trimmed by 4 bases and J by 0 bases, leaving 24 bases between them. The CDR3 covers 18 residues. Germline CDR1 SQVTM, CDR2 ANQGSEA. Here the CDR3 reads CSVAPLGVGSGMNTEAFF. The CDR3 DNA reads TGCAGCGTTGCCCCACTGGGGGTAGGGAGCGGGATGAACACTGAAGCTTTCTTT.

The CDR3 loop is CASSYGGNQPQHF. As DNA, the CDR3 is TGTGCCAGCAGCTACGGAGGCAATCAGCCCCAGCATTTT. The genes are TRBV13 and TRBJ1-5, with unresolved D. V was pared by 4 bases and J by 2 bases, with 6 bases between. The CDR3 runs to 13 residues. CDR1 and CDR2 (germline): PRHDT, FYEKMQ (reference sequence).

The V gene is TRBV5-5, the J gene TRBJ1-1, with a tentative D call TRBD1 (6 bases). The CDR3 is 13 amino acids. Germline V gene data show CDR1 as SGHKS and CDR2 as YYEKEE (reference sequence). V gave up 2 bases and J gave up 7 bases, with 12 bases separating them. Here the CDR3 DNA reads TGTGCCAGCAGCTTTGCGTCAGGGGATGAAGCTTTCTTT. Amino acid sequence: CASSFASGDEAFF.

The chain is built from TRBV6-5 and TRBJ2-3, with unresolved D. The germline V gene encodes CDR1 MNHEY and CDR2 SVGAGI. The CDR3 has 16 residues. V lost 0 bases to trimming and J lost 8 bases, with 18 bases between them. The CDR3 nucleotides read TGTGCCAGCAGTTACTCGCTAGGGATTGGGTCAGCTACGCAGTATTTT. Translating it yields CASSYSLGIGSATQYF.

This clonotype was counted only a few times. The V and J genes are TRBV13 and TRBJ2-7; tentatively, D is TRBD1 (6 bases). CDR1 is PRHDT, CDR2 FYEKMQ, per germline (reference sequence). The V end lost 5 bases, the J end lost 2 bases, and 13 bases lay between the germline ends. The CDR3 runs 14 residues. The CDR3 loop reads CASSPNRETYEQYF. For the CDR3, the DNA is TGTGCCAGCAGCCCAAACAGGGAGACCTACGAGCAGTACTTC. Variable domain in full (rest from reference TRBV13 and TRBJ2-7): AAGVIQSPRHLIKEKRETATLKCYPIPRHDTVYWYQQGPGQDPQFLISFYEKMQSDKGSIPDRFSAQQFSDYHSELNMSSLELGDSALYFCASSPNRETYEQYFGPGTRLTVT.

This clonotype has only a few counts. CDR3 sequence: CASSYPLFEGGTEAFF. CDR3 in DNA: TGTGCCAGCAGTTACCCCTTGTTTGAGGGGGGGACTGAAGCTTTCTTT. The chain carries TRBV6-6 and TRBJ1-1; weak D call: TRBD1 (6 bases). The ends were cut back, 2 bases at V and 5 bases at J, with 18 bases in the middle. The CDR3 runs to 16 residues. Germline CDR1 reads MNHNY; CDR2 reads SVGAGI (reference sequence).

The genes are TRBV5-1 and TRBJ2-3; D possibly corresponds to TRBD2 (5 bases). V was clipped by 0 bases and J by 0 bases, with 8 bases between them. Germline-derived CDR1 and CDR2 are SGHRS and YFSETQ. This CDR3 region has 15 residues. DNA for the CDR3: TGCGCCAGCAGCTTGGGAGGGAAAAGCACAGATACGCAGTATTTT. Its translation: CASSLGGKSTDTQYF.

This clonotype occurred a few times. The chain carries TRBV7-9 and TRBJ1-1; no clear D. The ends were cut back, 5 bases at V and 6 bases at J, with 13 bases in the middle. There are 13 residues in the CDR3. Germline CDR1 reads SEHNR; CDR2 reads FQNEAQ (reference sequence). CDR3 residues: CASSHGEIPEAFF. CDR3 in DNA: TGTGCCAGCAGCCACGGGGAGATCCCTGAAGCTTTCTTT.

This clonotype has more than one count but fewer than ten. V gene TRBV5-1 combines with J gene TRBJ1-4; the D gene is possibly TRBD1 (6 bases). Germline-derived CDR1 and CDR2 are SGHRS and YFSETQ. The CDR3 runs to 14 residues. Between the trimmed V and J ends, which lost 0 bases and 5 bases, there was a span of 8 bases. The CDR3 loop is CASSLAQGNEKLFF. As DNA, the CDR3 is TGCGCCAGCAGCTTGGCTCAGGGGAATGAAAAACTGTTTTTT.

This clonotype was detected many times. The J gene is TRBJ1-4, the V gene TRBV7-2, with D possibly being TRBD1 (6 bases). V was clipped by 4 bases and J by 3 bases, with 9 bases between them. CDR3 size: 14 residues. Germline V lookup: CDR1 SGHTA, CDR2 FQGNSA. In DNA, the CDR3 is TGTGCCAGCAGCTCGGACAGCGCTAATGAAAAACTGTTTTTT. As protein: CASSSDSANEKLFF. The full variable domain, rest sourced from reference TRBV7-2 and TRBJ1-4, is GAGVSQSPSNKVTEKGKDVELRCDPISGHTALYWYRQSLGQGLEFLIYFQGNSAPDKSGLPSDRFSAERTGGSVSTLTIQRTQQEDSAVYLCASSSDSANEKLFFGSGTQLSVL.

V and J are TRBV7-2 and TRBJ2-7, with 8 bases matching TRBD1. CDR3 length equals 15 residues. Trimming removed 5 bases from V and 6 bases from J; junction bases left unmatched: 12. Germline V CDR1 and CDR2: SGHTA, FQGNSA. The CDR3 DNA sequence: TGTGCCAGCAGCCCGGGGACAGGCCTCCCTAGCGAGCAGTACTTC. Its protein is CASSPGTGLPSEQYF. The full variable domain, completed using reference TRBV7-2 and TRBJ2-7, is GAGVSQSPSNKVTEKGKDVELRCDPISGHTALYWYRQSLGQGLEFLIYFQGNSAPDKSGLPSDRFSAERTGGSVSTLTIQRTQQEDSAVYLCASSPGTGLPSEQYFGPGTRLTVT.

Notes on this clonotype: Sequence at one end of the junction differs from germline and may be a read error. This chain links TRBV11-2 with TRBJ1-1; TRBD1 aligns across 7 bases. In germline, CDR1 is SGHAT, CDR2 FQNNGV. The CDR3 is 16 residues long. The CDR3 bases are TGTGCCAACAGCCCGCGGACAGGTCTCGTGAACACTGAAGCTTTCTTT. Protein: CANSPRTGLVNTEAFF.

The chain carries TRBV30 and TRBJ1-5, with D possibly matching TRBD1 (5 bases). Germline V CDR1 and CDR2: GTSNPN, SVGIG (reference sequence). The V gene lost 1 base and the J gene lost 2 bases, with 18 bases spanning the gap. This CDR3 region has 17 residues. In DNA, the CDR3 is TGTGCCTGGAGTGGCCGGAGAGGCACGGGGGGCAATCAGCCCCAGCATTTT. Its translation is CAWSGRRGTGGNQPQHF.

This chain joins TRBV7-3 and TRBJ2-1, with TRBD2 matching 8 bases. In germline, CDR1 is SGHTA, CDR2 FQGTGA. The CDR3 sequence is 16 residues long. Trimming removed 3 bases from V and 0 bases from J; junction bases left unmatched: 4. This CDR3 is CASSLTSARSYNEQFF. The CDR3, as DNA: TGTGCCAGCAGCTTGACTAGCGCTCGCTCCTACAATGAGCAGTTCTTC.

This clonotype appeared many times. The chain has TRBV5-1 and TRBJ2-6; D might be TRBD1 or TRBD2, each matching 5 bases. CDR1 and CDR2 (germline): SGHRS, YFSETQ. This CDR3 contains 17 residues. Trimming took 3 bases from V and 0 from J, leaving 13 bases between them. Here the CDR3 reads CASSYGTASSGANVLTF. As DNA, the CDR3 is TGCGCCAGCAGCTATGGGACGGCTTCCTCTGGGGCCAACGTCCTGACTTTC.

This clonotype was seen a handful of times. In DNA, the CDR3 is TGTGCCAGCTCACCATCCCGGGACCCAGTACAGACCCAGTACTTC. Protein sequence: CASSPSRDPVQTQYF. This chain joins TRBV18 and TRBJ2-5; D assignment may be TRBD1 or TRBD2 (5 bases each). Germline lookup yields CDR1 KGHSH and CDR2 LQKENI. CDR3 length equals 15 residues. Trimming left V 2 bases short and J 6 bases short, with 16 bases between.

The chain combines TRBV5-5 with TRBJ2-4; no definite D call. The CDR3 consists of 16 residues. From germline, CDR1 is SGHKS and CDR2 YYEKEE (reference sequence). V lost 2 bases and J 0 bases, leaving 12 bases between the germline ends. The CDR3 region is CASSLLTPLAKNIQYF. The CDR3 DNA reads TGTGCCAGCAGCTTACTCACCCCCCTAGCCAAAAACATTCAGTACTTC.

The V and J genes are TRBV27 and TRBJ2-1; 7 positions agree with TRBD2. V was clipped by 1 base and J by 2 bases; unmatched bases: 2. The CDR3 totals 15 residues. Germline-derived CDR1 and CDR2 are MNHEY and SMNVEV (reference sequence). The CDR3 nucleotides read TGTGCCAGCAGTTTATACCGGGGGGCCTACAATGAGCAGTTCTTC. This codes for CASSLYRGAYNEQFF.

The chain recombines TRBV11-2 with TRBJ2-7; 10 bases fit TRBD1. There are 13 residues in the CDR3. V was clipped by 6 bases and J by 3 bases; unmatched bases: 2. Per the germline V gene, CDR1 is SGHAT and CDR2 is FQNNGV. The CDR3 region has the DNA TGTGCCAGCAGGCGGACAGGGGGCTACGAGCAGTACTTC. It specifies CASRRTGGYEQYF.

This clonotype was found a few times. CDR3 residues: CASSPPGQRSTDTQYF. CDR3 nucleotides: TGTGCCAGCTCACCACCGGGACAGCGTAGCACAGATACGCAGTATTTT. The chain carries TRBV18 and TRBJ2-3, with 7 bases matching TRBD1. The CDR3 covers 16 residues. Trimming at V came to 0 bases and at J to 0 bases, leaving 3 bases not matched to a gene. Germline loops: CDR1 KGHSH, CDR2 LQKENI.

This clonotype was seen repeatedly, ten times or more. CDR3 nucleotide sequence: TGTGCCAGCAGACAGGGTAGCAGCAATCAGCCCCAGCATTTT. Protein product: CASRQGSSNQPQHF. The rearrangement links TRBV7-2 to TRBJ1-5, with D perhaps TRBD1 (6 bases). V shed 6 bases and J shed 1 base, with 10 bases lying between them. The germline CDR1 and CDR2 sequences are SGHTA and FQGNSA. This CDR3 is built from 14 residues.

A few counts support this clonotype. J is TRBJ1-1 and V is TRBV25-1; 7 bases match TRBD1. J lost 3 bases, V lost 6 bases, and 4 bases had no gene match. The germline gives CDR1 MGHDK, CDR2 SYGVNS. The CDR3 extends over 13 amino acids. Here the CDR3 reads CASRPQGYTEAFF. Here the CDR3 DNA reads TGTGCCAGCAGACCACAGGGGTACACTGAAGCTTTCTTT.

This clonotype was recorded at least ten times. The V call is TRBV5-1, the J call TRBJ2-4, with TRBD2 as a possible D gene (5 bases). Germline V gene data show CDR1 as SGHRS and CDR2 as YFSETQ. The CDR3 consists of 16 residues. With 0 bases removed from V and 0 bases from J, the gap between germline ends came to 10 bases. CDR3 amino acids: CASSLEGSLAKNIQYF. In nucleotides, the CDR3 is TGCGCCAGCAGCTTGGAAGGGAGCTTAGCCAAAAACATTCAGTACTTC.